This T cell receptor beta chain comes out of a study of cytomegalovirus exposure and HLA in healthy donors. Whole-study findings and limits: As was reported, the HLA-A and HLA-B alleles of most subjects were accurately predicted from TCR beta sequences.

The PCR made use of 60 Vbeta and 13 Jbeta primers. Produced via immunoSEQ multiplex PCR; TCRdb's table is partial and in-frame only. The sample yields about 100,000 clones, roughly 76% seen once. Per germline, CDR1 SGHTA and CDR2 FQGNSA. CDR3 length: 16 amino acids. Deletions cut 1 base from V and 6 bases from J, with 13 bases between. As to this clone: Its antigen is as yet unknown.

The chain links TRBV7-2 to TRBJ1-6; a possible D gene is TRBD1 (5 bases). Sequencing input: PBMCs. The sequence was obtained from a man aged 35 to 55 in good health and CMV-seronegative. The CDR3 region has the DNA TGTGCCAGCAGCTTAGTAGGGCAGGGCGGTAATTCACCCCTCCACTTT. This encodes CASSLVGQGGNSPLHF.